This T cell receptor (beta chain) is drawn from a study of shared clonotypes between healthy human individuals. The CDR3 runs to 15 residues. The V gene end was trimmed by 6 bases and the J gene end by 7 bases; junction bases not matched to a gene: 11. CDR1 is MNHEY, CDR2 SMNVEV, per germline (reference sequence). Each sample came from a Caucasian adult donor living in Nashville, Tennessee. General observations from the study: Naive subsets, compared against memory subsets, generally had larger estimated richness values.

In the case of this clone: No antigen is known for it.

The table came from immunoSEQ multiplex PCR; TCRdb's copy has only in-frame clones and leaves some out. Altogether some 2,500,000 clones are present, approximately 93% being singletons, with the ten largest covering about 0.39%. Sequencing was carried out using naive CD4+ T cells from PBMCs. Stated subset: CD45RA+ positively selected. The sequence derives from a man between 18 and 29 years old in good health. Some clones in this sample may be carry-over from other donors' samples. This chain uses TRBV27 with TRBJ1-5; TRBD1 agrees at 8 bases. The CDR3 nucleotides read TGTGCCAGCAGCGTCAAGCAGGGGGCTGGACAGCCCCAGCATTTT. This sequence encodes CASSVKQGAGQPQHF.